The sequence of this T cell receptor beta chain was determined in a study of neurological immune-mediated disorders. Study results and limitations: The study found the most TCR clonal expansion in HTLV-1-associated myelopathy and the least in multiple sclerosis, below healthy controls.

cDNA was made by 5'RACE with 10-nucleotide random UMIs. MiXCR was run by TCRdb on the 5' RACE reads, yielding one entry per CDR3 protein. This table has 70,000 to 95,000 distinct CDR3 sequences, about 14% appearing once. Germline values: CDR1 MDHEN, CDR2 SYDVKM. CDR3 length equals 15 residues. This clonotype came up many times. The antigen is undetermined. Compared with germline, one end of the junction differs, possibly owing to a read error. Material: PBMCs. The gene calls are TRBV28 and TRBJ2-1, with 8 nucleotides matching TRBD1. This TCR came from a woman aged 45-60 years in good health. In DNA form, the CDR3 reads TGTGTCAGCAGTACAGGACAGGGCAGATACAATGAGCAGTTCTTC. It yields the protein CVSSTGQGRYNEQFF.